The 22 T cell receptor beta chains listed next were all sequenced from one sample in a study of identical twins. MiXCR was run by TCRdb on the 5' RACE reads, yielding one entry per CDR3 protein. The sample lists around 1.7 million distinct CDR3 sequences, roughly a third seen once, with around 0.25% in the top ten. The sequenced sample consisted of cord blood. The source is a newborn girl in good health.

This chain joins TRBV5-1 and TRBJ2-1; 9 nucleotides line up with TRBD2. J was trimmed by 9 bases and V by 3 bases; bases with no gene match: 16. CDR1 and CDR2 from the germline V gene are SGHRS and YFSETQ. The CDR3 sequence is 17 residues long. The CDR3 nucleotides are TGCGCCAGCAGCTATTCCCCGGCGGGAGGGTGGAGGGGTGAGCAGTTCTTC. Residues: CASSYSPAGGWRGEQFF.

This clonotype was detected only a few times. V and J are TRBV25-1 and TRBJ2-4, with D perhaps TRBD1 (6 bases). The CDR3 spans 14 residues. The germline V gene has CDR1 MGHDK and CDR2 SYGVNS. The V end was cut by 0 bases, the J end by 13 bases, with 16 bases between. The CDR3 spells CASSEYGQPLRQYF. The CDR3 DNA follows: TGTGCCAGCAGTGAATACGGACAGCCCCTTAGGCAGTACTTC.

The V call is TRBV20-1, the J call TRBJ2-4, with TRBD1 matching 9 bases. Germline V gene sequence: CDR1 DFQATT, CDR2 SNEGSKA (reference sequence). V shed 6 bases and J 1 base; nucleotides not matched to a gene: 1. The CDR3 runs to 13 residues. The CDR3 spells CSAGTGAKNIQYF. CDR3 sequence (DNA): TGCAGTGCGGGGACAGGGGCCAAAAACATTCAGTACTTC.

The V gene is TRBV20-1, the J gene TRBJ2-1, with 12 bases identical to TRBD2. Trimming at V came to 4 bases and at J to 0 bases, leaving 4 bases not matched to a gene. CDR3 length: 16 amino acids. Germline V gene lookup returns CDR1 DFQATT and CDR2 SNEGSKA (reference sequence). The CDR3 bases are TGCAGTGCTACTAGCGGGAGGGGGAGCTCCTACAATGAGCAGTTCTTC. It yields the protein CSATSGRGSSYNEQFF.

This chain uses TRBV12-3 or TRBV12-4 with TRBJ2-3; D is uncertain. V lost 2 bases, J lost 2 bases, and 14 bases lay in between. The CDR3 runs 16 residues. CDR3 protein: CASSLFRRGYTDTQYF. The CDR3 DNA reads as TGTGCCAGCAGTTTATTCCGTCGCGGCTACACAGATACGCAGTATTTT.

The chain employs TRBV5-1 and TRBJ1-2, with TRBD1 as a possible D gene (6 bases). This CDR3 spans 16 amino acids. Deletions cut 4 bases from V and 8 bases from J, with 24 bases between. The V gene's germline CDR1 is SGHRS and CDR2 YFSETQ. The CDR3 sequence is CASSTWGGPPMEGYTF. CDR3 nucleotides: TGCGCCAGCAGCACCTGGGGGGGGCCCCCTATGGAGGGCTACACCTTC.

This clonotype has at least ten counts. This rearrangement joins TRBV12-3 or TRBV12-4 to TRBJ1-2, with 9 bases matching TRBD1. The length of the CDR3 is 15 residues. V lost 3 bases to trimming and J lost 0 bases; unmatched junction nucleotides: 2. The CDR3 sequence: CASSLGTGPNYGYTF. For the CDR3, the DNA is TGTGCCAGCAGTTTGGGGACAGGGCCTAACTATGGCTACACCTTC.

This clonotype was recorded many times. J is TRBJ2-7 and V is TRBV29-1, with 9 bases fitting TRBD1. The CDR3 runs to 14 residues. CDR1 is SQVTM, CDR2 ANQGSEA, per germline. V was pared by 3 bases and J by 4 bases, with 7 bases of the junction left unmatched. CDR3 bases: TGCAGCGTTGATGGGACAGGGATAGGATACGAGCAGTACTTC. It translates to CSVDGTGIGYEQYF.

The chain uses TRBV20-1 and TRBJ1-2, with D perhaps TRBD1 (5 bases). V was pared by 6 bases and J by 4 bases, with 18 bases between. Germline CDR1 and CDR2: DFQATT and SNEGSKA (reference sequence). The CDR3 has 14 residues. CDR3 DNA: TGCAGTGCGGAGGCCAGGGAAAGGGCCTATGGCTACACCTTC. Translated: CSAEARERAYGYTF.

This chain uses TRBV7-2 with TRBJ2-3; TRBD2 agrees at 11 bases. This CDR3 is built from 16 residues. J lost 0 bases, V lost 5 bases, and 4 bases had no gene match. Germline assignment: CDR1 SGHTA and CDR2 FQGNSA. The CDR3, as DNA: TGTGCCAGCAGCCAGACTAGCGGGACAAGCACAGATACGCAGTATTTT. Its translation is CASSQTSGTSTDTQYF.

The chain combines TRBV6-6 with TRBJ1-1; no clear D gene. The CDR3 length is 14 residues. Germline CDR1 and CDR2: MNHNY and SVGAGI (reference sequence). V was shortened by 6 bases and J by 3 bases, with 14 bases between the two germline ends. This CDR3 reads CASRERLTDTEAFF. CDR3 in DNA: TGTGCCAGCAGAGAACGGCTTACGGACACTGAAGCTTTCTTT.

This chain connects TRBV12-3 or TRBV12-4 to TRBJ1-5; D unresolved. Between the trimmed V and J ends, which lost 3 bases and 0 bases, there was a span of 12 bases. The CDR3 length is 16 residues. CDR3 loop: CASSFREWGSNQPQHF. The CDR3 DNA is TGTGCCAGCAGTTTCCGGGAGTGGGGTAGCAATCAGCCCCAGCATTTT.

This clonotype was detected many times. One junction end disagrees with the germline gene, perhaps due to a read error. J is TRBJ1-5 and V is TRBV5-1; D ambiguous. This CDR3 is built from 14 residues. Germline lookup yields CDR1 SGHRS and CDR2 YFSETQ. The CDR3 reads CASSLSSGNQPQHF. The DNA for the CDR3 is TGTGCCAGCAGTCTGTCGTCGGGGAATCAGCCCCAGCATTTT.

The V and J genes are TRBV5-1 and TRBJ1-5, with 7 bases that match TRBD1. V lost 6 bases and J lost 6; bases outside the gene matches: 12. Per the germline V gene, CDR1 is SGHRS and CDR2 is YFSETQ. The CDR3 is made up of 15 amino acids. DNA for the CDR3: TGCGCCAGCAACCCAACGGACAGGTTCAGTCAGCCCCAGCATTTT. Its protein is CASNPTDRFSQPQHF.

This clonotype was counted a few times. V and J are TRBV27 and TRBJ2-1; TRBD2 matches at 11 bases. The CDR3 sequence is 15 residues long. The germline CDR1 and CDR2 sequences are MNHEY and SMNVEV (reference sequence). The V segment lost 2 bases and the J segment 12 bases; nucleotides outside the gene matches: 9. The CDR3 coding sequence is TGTGCCAGCAGTTTAGGGTTAGCGGGAGGGGGGTCGCAGTTCTTC. Protein: CASSLGLAGGGSQFF.

The rearrangement uses TRBV20-1 and TRBJ2-4; 11 nucleotides line up with TRBD2. CDR3 length equals 19 residues. The ends lost 1 base at V and 13 bases at J; junction bases unmatched: 24. Looked up from germline, CDR1 is DFQATT and CDR2 is SNEGSKA (reference sequence). CDR3 DNA sequence: TGCAGTGCTAGAGTCCAGGGGACTAGCGGAAAGAGCTCCTACAATGAGCAGTACTTC. Protein: CSARVQGTSGKSSYNEQYF.

The chain links TRBV28 to TRBJ2-3, with D tentatively TRBD2 (5 bases). There are 12 residues in the CDR3. V lost 6 bases and J lost 5, with 9 bases in between. Germline CDR1 and CDR2: MDHEN and SYDVKM. The CDR3 DNA reads TGTGCCAGCAGAGGACGGGGAGATACGCAGTATTTT. This codes for CASRGRGDTQYF. Full variable domain (rest looked up from reference TRBV28 and TRBJ2-3): DVKVTQSSRYLVKRTGEKVFLECVQDMDHENMFWYRQDPGLGLRLIYFSYDVKMKEKGDIPEGYSVSREKKERFSLILESASTNQTSMYLCASRGRGDTQYFGPGTRLTVL.

This clonotype was seen repeatedly, ten times or more. This chain joins TRBV13 and TRBJ2-3; 14 nucleotides agree with TRBD2. Per the germline V gene, CDR1 is PRHDT and CDR2 is FYEKMQ (reference sequence). The V gene end was trimmed by 3 bases and the J gene end by 4 bases; junction bases not matched to a gene: 3. The CDR3 has 16 residues. In DNA, the CDR3 is TGTGCCAGCAGCTTGGAGGGACTAGCGGGAGCAGATACGCAGTATTTT. Translated, it gives CASSLEGLAGADTQYF.

The chain has TRBV2 and TRBJ2-3; 9 nucleotides line up with TRBD2. Germline V gives CDR1 SNHLY, CDR2 FYNNEI. The junction had 9 bases not matched to a gene; V was cut back by 3 bases and J by 8 bases. The CDR3 length is 15 residues. CDR3 sequence (DNA): TGTGCCAGCAGTGAGGAGGCAGCGGGAGGAGCTACGCAGTATTTT. Its protein product is CASSEEAAGGATQYF.

The chain is built from TRBV11-2 and TRBJ2-7, with 10 bases aligning to TRBD1. V lost 5 bases, J lost 2 bases, and 9 bases stayed unmatched. The CDR3 has 16 amino acids. Germline loops: CDR1 SGHAT, CDR2 FQNNGV. The DNA for the CDR3 is TGTGCCAGCAGCACCCGGGACAGGGGTAGGACCTACGAGCAGTACTTC. Translating gives CASSTRDRGRTYEQYF.

V usage is TRBV3-1 and J usage is TRBJ1-1; 10 bases are a match to TRBD1. The V gene end was trimmed by 4 bases and the J gene end by 1 base; junction bases not matched to a gene: 12. There are 18 residues in the CDR3. CDR1 is LGHDT, CDR2 YNNKEL, per germline (reference sequence). The CDR3 spells CASSRDRGHGVSNTEAFF. The DNA for the CDR3 is TGTGCCAGCAGCCGGGACAGGGGACACGGGGTTTCGAACACTGAAGCTTTCTTT.

The CDR3 bases are TGTGCCAGCAGTCCCGAACGACTAGAGTCCTACAATGAGCAGTTCTTC. Translated: CASSPERLESYNEQFF. This sequence joins TRBV6-2 or TRBV6-3 and TRBJ2-1; D might be TRBD2 (6 bases). The CDR3 sequence is 16 residues long. Germline values: CDR1 MNHEY, CDR2 SVGEGT. Trimming shortened V by 5 bases and J by 1 base, and 15 bases separated the two germline ends.